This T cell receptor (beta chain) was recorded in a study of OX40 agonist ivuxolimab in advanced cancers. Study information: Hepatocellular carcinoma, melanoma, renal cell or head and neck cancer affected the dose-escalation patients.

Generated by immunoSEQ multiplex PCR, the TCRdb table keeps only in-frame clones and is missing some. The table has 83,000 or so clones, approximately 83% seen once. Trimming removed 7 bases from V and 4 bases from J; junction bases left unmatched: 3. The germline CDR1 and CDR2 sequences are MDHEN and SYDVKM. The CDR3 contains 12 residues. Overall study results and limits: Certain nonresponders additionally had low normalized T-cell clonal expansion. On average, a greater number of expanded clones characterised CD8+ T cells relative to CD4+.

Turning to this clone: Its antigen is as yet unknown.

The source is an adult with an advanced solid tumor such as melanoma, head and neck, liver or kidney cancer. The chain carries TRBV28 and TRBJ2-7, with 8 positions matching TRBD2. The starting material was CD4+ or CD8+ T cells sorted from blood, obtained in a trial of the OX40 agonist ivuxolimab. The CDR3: CASKTGGYEQYF. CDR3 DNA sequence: TGTGCCAGCAAAACGGGGGGGTACGAGCAGTACTTC.